These 24 T cell receptor beta chains were sequenced from one sample in a study of blood T cells in healthy people across ages. With a J-beta primer mix and a sample-barcoded 5' primer, a second PCR ran about 7 to 12 cycles. A single record per CDR3 protein comes from TCRdb applying MiXCR to the 5' RACE reads. Of about 670,000 distinct CDR3 sequences in the sample, around 38% were seen once. The sequenced sample was blood. The receptors here all came from an elderly man in good health.

The genes are TRBV6-5 and TRBJ2-1, with 7 bases identical to TRBD2. Germline V gene lookup returns CDR1 MNHEY and CDR2 SVGAGI. This CDR3 spans 15 amino acids. V dropped 5 bases and J dropped 6; count of bases not matched to a gene: 10. CDR3 sequence (DNA): TGTGCCAGCAGTGAATCAGCGGGATTGTCCAATGAGCAGTTCTTC. Translating it yields CASSESAGLSNEQFF.

There are a few counts of this clonotype. The chain is built from TRBV5-1 and TRBJ2-1; tentatively, D is TRBD1 or TRBD2 (5 bases each). The germline V gene encodes CDR1 SGHRS and CDR2 YFSETQ. V was trimmed by 7 bases and J by 0 bases, leaving 14 bases between them. The CDR3 is made up of 15 amino acids. In nucleotides, the CDR3 is TGCGCCAGCGGATACTCGGGGACCTCCTACAATGAGCAGTTCTTC. This codes for CASGYSGTSYNEQFF.

This clonotype was detected only once. The V call is TRBV10-1, the J call TRBJ2-2, with D perhaps assigned TRBD1 or TRBD2 (5 bases each). V lost 4 bases and J 4 bases, leaving 7 bases between the germline ends. This CDR3 spans 13 amino acids. Germline V gives CDR1 WNHNN, CDR2 SYGVQD (reference sequence). CDR3 sequence: CASSGDGTGELFF. CDR3 in DNA: TGCGCCAGCAGTGGGGACGGCACCGGGGAGCTGTTTTTT.

This clonotype has a handful of counts. V usage is TRBV14 and J usage is TRBJ2-3; possible D gene TRBD2, 6 bases. Germline CDR1 is SGHDN and CDR2 is FVKESK. V lost 3 bases and J lost 8, with 15 bases in between. The CDR3 extends over 14 amino acids. The CDR3 DNA is TGTGCCAGCAGCCATCGGACTACACTCGGTACGCAGTATTTT. Its translation is CASSHRTTLGTQYF.

This clonotype has ten or more counts. The chain joins TRBV7-6 to TRBJ1-6, with 11 bases fitting TRBD1. From germline, CDR1 is SGHVS and CDR2 FNYEAQ. V lost 1 base to trimming and J lost 8 bases; unmatched junction nucleotides: 1. The CDR3 loop spans 15 amino acids. The CDR3 protein is CASSLVGQGDSPLHF. As DNA, the CDR3 is TGTGCCAGCAGCTTAGTGGGACAGGGGGATTCACCCCTCCACTTT.

The sample holds many counts of this clonotype. V and J are TRBV20-1 and TRBJ2-3, with 8 bases identical to TRBD2. Germline trimming cut 6 bases from V and 3 bases from J; bases unmatched to any gene: 8. Germline-derived CDR1 and CDR2 are DFQATT and SNEGSKA (reference sequence). CDR3 length: 14 residues. The CDR3 nucleotides read TGCAGTGCCGAGAGCGGGAGTGGTACAGATACGCAGTATTTT. Its protein product is CSAESGSGTDTQYF.

The chain links TRBV27 to TRBJ2-2; D call uncertain. The CDR3 spans 14 residues. The germline V gene has CDR1 MNHEY and CDR2 SMNVEV (reference sequence). V gave up 3 bases and J gave up 0 bases, with 5 bases separating them. The CDR3 nucleotides read TGTGCCAGCAGTTTCCTGGCGAACACCGGGGAGCTGTTTTTT. Its protein product is CASSFLANTGELFF.

This clonotype was observed a handful of times. The V call is TRBV4-1, the J call TRBJ2-7; no definite D call. From germline, CDR1 is MGHRA and CDR2 YSYEKL. Trimming took off 5 bases at V and 5 bases at J, with 16 bases between the two ends. The CDR3 length is 14 residues. The CDR3 DNA sequence: TGCGCCAGCAGCTTTGCCGGGTTTAGTAACGAGCAGTACTTC. This codes for CASSFAGFSNEQYF.

There are a few counts of this clonotype. The rearrangement uses TRBV29-1 and TRBJ2-1; D is possibly TRBD1 (5 bases). The length of the CDR3 is 13 residues. Trimming left V 5 bases short and J 3 bases short, with 11 bases between. Germline V gives CDR1 SQVTM, CDR2 ANQGSEA. CDR3 sequence reads: CSVLRGNYNEQFF. CDR3 in DNA: TGCAGCGTTTTAAGGGGTAACTACAATGAGCAGTTCTTC.

This clonotype was observed a few times. The V and J genes are TRBV5-1 and TRBJ1-6; D call uncertain. Trimming left V 0 bases short and J 10 bases short, with 8 bases between. CDR1 is SGHRS and CDR2 is YFSETQ in the germline V gene. CDR3 length: 13 amino acids. This CDR3 reads CASSLERRSPLHF. Here the CDR3 DNA reads TGCGCCAGCAGCTTGGAGCGGCGATCACCCCTCCACTTT.

This clonotype occurred a few times. The chain carries TRBV12-3 or TRBV12-4 and TRBJ2-1, with 9 bases matching TRBD2. V shed 5 bases and J 9 bases; nucleotides not matched to a gene: 11. The CDR3 is made up of 15 amino acids. This CDR3 is CASSNQAGGMVEQFF. DNA for the CDR3: TGTGCCAGCAGTAACCAAGCGGGAGGAATGGTTGAGCAGTTCTTC.

The rearrangement joins TRBV28 to TRBJ1-1; 10 bases are a match to TRBD1. V was clipped by 8 bases and J by 2 bases; unmatched bases: 2. From germline, CDR1 is MDHEN and CDR2 SYDVKM. The CDR3 totals 13 residues. CDR3 sequence (DNA): TGTGCCAGCCGGACAGGGGGAAACACTGAAGCTTTCTTT. Its protein is CASRTGGNTEAFF.

The chain has TRBV5-5 and TRBJ1-2, with D possibly being TRBD1 (5 bases). Looked up from germline, CDR1 is SGHKS and CDR2 is YYEKEE (reference sequence). The CDR3 contains 15 residues. V lost 4 bases to trimming and J lost 2 bases, with 15 bases between them. Written as DNA, the CDR3 is TGTGCCAGCAGCATTGACAGCTCAGGGAACTATGGCTACACCTTC. Its translation is CASSIDSSGNYGYTF.

This clonotype was detected a few times. The chain joins TRBV27 to TRBJ1-2; 7 bases are shared with TRBD1. J lost 0 bases, V lost 5 bases, and 6 bases had no gene match. The CDR3 is 15 residues long. The germline CDR1 and CDR2 sequences are MNHEY and SMNVEV (reference sequence). DNA for the CDR3: TGTGCCAGCAGTCCTCGGACAGGTCCTAACTATGGCTACACCTTC. This sequence encodes CASSPRTGPNYGYTF.

The chain is built from TRBV6-2 or TRBV6-3 and TRBJ1-5, with D hard to call. This CDR3 has 14 amino acids. With 5 bases removed from V and 2 bases from J, the gap between germline ends came to 10 bases. Germline CDR1 is MNHEY and CDR2 is SVGEGT. The CDR3 nucleotides are TGTGCCAGCAGTCGGACGGATGGCAATCAGCCCCAGCATTTT. Translation gives CASSRTDGNQPQHF.

The sample holds one count of this clonotype. The rearrangement uses TRBV5-6 and TRBJ2-7; weak D call: TRBD2 (6 bases). Germline CDR1 reads SGHDT; CDR2 reads YYEEEE. V shed 4 bases and J shed 7 bases, with 24 bases lying between them. The CDR3 runs to 16 residues. This CDR3 reads CASSLLGASDDNEQYF. The DNA for the CDR3 is TGTGCCAGCAGCCTGCTTGGCGCTAGCGATGACAATGAGCAGTACTTC. Together with reference TRBV5-6 and TRBJ2-7, the CDR3 gives the full variable domain: DAGVTQSPTHLIKTRGQQVTLRCSPKSGHDTVSWYQQALGQGPQFIFQYYEEEERQRGNFPDRFSGHQFPNYSSELNVNALLLGDSALYLCASSLLGASDDNEQYFGPGTRLTVT.

As to this clonotype: This may arise from a read error, as a much more abundant clone is one base away. The chain has TRBV20-1 and TRBJ2-1, with D maybe TRBD2 (6 bases). CDR1 DFQATT and CDR2 SNEGSKA come from the germline V gene (reference sequence). CDR3 length equals 14 residues. CDR3 loop: CSARDLTSSNELFF. The CDR3 DNA is TGCAGTGCTAGAGATCTCACTAGCAGCAATGAGCTGTTCTTC.

The table lists this clonotype with a few counts. The rearrangement uses TRBV27 and TRBJ1-4; D not certain. This CDR3 has 14 residues. The V gene lost 6 bases and the J gene lost 8 bases, with 16 bases spanning the gap. The germline V gene has CDR1 MNHEY and CDR2 SMNVEV (reference sequence). Here the CDR3 DNA reads TGTGCCAGCAGAGGAGTACAGTCAGGAGAAAAACTGTTTTTT. Translation: CASRGVQSGEKLFF.

The chain has TRBV27 and TRBJ2-4; 8 bases line up with TRBD1. The CDR3 covers 13 residues. V was clipped by 5 bases and J by 9 bases; unmatched bases: 6. Germline V gene data show CDR1 as MNHEY and CDR2 as SMNVEV (reference sequence). The CDR3 spells CASSARQGRIQYF. CDR3 in DNA: TGTGCCAGCAGTGCCCGACAGGGGCGCATTCAGTACTTC.

The chain recombines TRBV20-1 with TRBJ1-2; unclear D gene. In germline, CDR1 is DFQATT, CDR2 SNEGSKA (reference sequence). V dropped 0 bases and J dropped 4 bases, with 12 bases sitting between them. This CDR3 comprises 14 residues. The CDR3 loop is CSARDGRLGYGYTF. In nucleotides, the CDR3 is TGCAGTGCTAGAGATGGGAGGCTGGGCTATGGCTACACCTTC.

This clonotype turned up a few times. The V call is TRBV4-2, the J call TRBJ2-1; 7 bases are shared with TRBD2. CDR1 is LGHNA, CDR2 YNFKEQ, per germline. The CDR3 has 14 residues. The J segment lost 8 bases and the V segment lost 2 bases, leaving 6 bases of the junction unmatched. The CDR3 here is CASSQWGGSYEQFF. For the CDR3, the DNA is TGTGCCAGCAGCCAATGGGGCGGGAGCTATGAGCAGTTCTTC.

This clonotype appeared a few times. The V and J genes are TRBV4-2 and TRBJ2-5; TRBD2 matches at 9 bases. The V and J ends lost 4 bases and 5 bases, in that order; junction bases with no gene match: 5. CDR3 size: 14 residues. CDR1 LGHNA and CDR2 YNFKEQ come from the germline V gene. In nucleotides, the CDR3 is TGTGCCAGCAGCCCATCCCTAGCGGGGGAGACCCAGTACTTC. It encodes CASSPSLAGETQYF.

This chain links TRBV27 with TRBJ1-2; D is ambiguous. V was cut by 2 bases and J by 6 bases, with 10 bases left in between. The CDR3 is 13 amino acids. Per the germline V gene, CDR1 is MNHEY and CDR2 is SMNVEV (reference sequence). CDR3 nucleotides: TGTGCCAGCAGTTTAGGAGGCGCCCATGGCTACACCTTC. Encoded protein: CASSLGGAHGYTF.

This clonotype was counted a few times. V and J are TRBV28 and TRBJ2-3, with D unclear. The CDR3 runs 18 residues. V shed 6 bases and J shed 4 bases, with 26 bases lying between them. In germline, CDR1 is MDHEN, CDR2 SYDVKM. CDR3 nucleotide sequence: TGTGCCAGCAGCATCCCCGTCCCTGGTCAAAGAAAGGCAGATACGCAGTATTTT. It is translated as CASSIPVPGQRKADTQYF.